This paragraph reports one T cell receptor beta chain. No cognate antigen has been identified for it. No base quality values were provided; no much bigger clone lies one nucleotide off. The sample is drawn from a study of T cell responses to AZD1222 COVID-19 vaccine (dated by TCRdb to about 2021). Some background on the complete study: AZD1222 recipients given second doses at about 4 weeks or at about 12 weeks were pooled, since spike-specific TCR depth and breadth were not found to differ between the two schedules. A total of 233 trial participants underwent TCR sequencing, of whom approximately 200 had received two doses of AZD1222 and some 26 had received two doses of the MenACWY control vaccine. Enrollment into the trials was organized by age into subgroups of 18-55, 56-69 and 70-plus years, and those subgroups contained roughly 140, 27 and 60 TCR-sequenced participants, respectively.

V is reduced by 1 base and J by 4 bases, leaving a spacing of 11 bases between them. Including the terminal cysteine and phenylalanine, the CDR3 comprises 14 residues. Just the 42-base CDR3 DNA is kept, in frame starting at base 1. CDR1 and CDR2 (SGHAT, FQDESV) derive from the germline V gene (reference sequence). Explained via the paper, the time point label denotes: baseline before first vaccination. Samples from vaccinated people were obtained from the UK trials COV001 and COV002, which included a single-blind randomized controlled phase 2/3 trial of AZD1222 (ChAdOx1 nCoV-19) in healthy adults. For TCRbeta chain sequencing, PBMC samples were collected from trial participants at day 0 and at day 28 after the second dose. The CDR3 regions of human TCRbeta chains were analyzed by immunosequencing. On the authors' methods: TCRs in the repertoires were compared against a reference library of SARS-CoV-2-specific TCRs that had been generated with the MIRA antigen-specificity platform. Breadth was defined as the fraction of unique TCRs that were SARS-CoV-2-associated. Depth was defined as the fraction of total T cells that were SARS-CoV-2-associated. Using the MIRA data, each spike-specific TCR was assigned both to the spike region to which the TCR was reactive and to a CD4 or CD8 class. Log10-transformed breadth and depth values were compared by one-way ANOVA with Sidak's multiple comparisons tests. TCRdb provides this immuneACCESS table in a form limited to in-frame rearrangements. Some clones are lacking; in checked studies, under half of them reflect an unresolved V gene, and why the rest are absent is not known. That table gives V, J and clone size, and the DNA gave D and trimming. The sample table holds some 110,000 clones, of which over 80% were seen once. 5% of the sample rests with the top ten.

Broad study findings and their caveats: A significant rise in spike-specific TCR breadth and depth was observed after two AZD1222 doses relative to day 0 and relative to MenACWY recipients. Participants were mostly white British, with more females than males. The authors suggested clonal diversity may have been underestimated. The whole spike protein was spanned by vaccine-associated CD4 TCRs, and dominant responses were seen in regions 160-218 and 743-854. Conclusions about previously exposed vaccinees are limited because only a handful of AZD1222 recipients were SARS-CoV-2 seropositive at baseline. The 56-69-year group was small, and its depth increase did not reach significance, likely because of low power. Epitopes outside the regions mutated in the B.1.351 and B.1.1.7 variants were reportedly recognized by nearly half of the unique spike-specific TCRs. No day 14 peak-response samples were available, so repertoires were characterized only after the peak T cell response.

The sequence is built from TRBV11-1 and TRBJ2-7; confidence is insufficient to name the D gene. Sequenced material: peripheral blood, taken on day 0 of AZD1222 vaccination. The receptor was isolated from an adult in good health. The bases are TGTGCCAGCAGCTTAGGGTTTGGGATTTACGAGCAGTACTTC. Its amino acids are CASSLGFGIYEQYF.